Listed here is a single TCR beta chain. Antigen: not known. This entry comes from a study of T cell clones after liver transplantation. Study-wide results and limits: In most of the 8 subjects, circulating graft-donor-reactive CD4 TCRbeta sequences fell significantly after transplant.

Assay: immunoSEQ multiplex PCR; the TCRdb copy retains only in-frame clones and omits some. The sample records 25,000 to 35,000 clones, 90% to 95% being singletons. This CDR3 has 13 amino acids. The germline V gene encodes CDR1 SEHNR and CDR2 FQNEAQ (reference sequence). Trimming removed 5 bases from V and 7 bases from J; junction bases left unmatched: 4. The V call is TRBV7-9, the J call TRBJ2-7, with 11 bases aligning to TRBD1. Sequencing used CD8+ T cells from blood, obtained 12 months after liver transplant. This receptor was obtained from a human patient who received a liver transplant. Some T cells may be the graft donor's. CDR3 sequence (DNA): TGTGCCAGCAGCGCCGGGACAGGGGGAGAGCAGTACTTC. Its translation: CASSAGTGGEQYF. The full variable domain, in which reference TRBV7-9 and TRBJ2-7 provide the parts outside the CDR3, is DTGVSQNPRHKITKRGQNVTFRCDPISEHNRLYWYRQTLGQGPEFLTYFQNEAQLEKSRLLSDRFSAERPKGSFSTLEIQRTEQGDSAMYLCASSAGTGGEQYFGPGTRLTVT.